The sequence of this T cell receptor beta chain was determined in a study of spatial heterogeneity in lung cancer. Study in general: The roughly 68 donors had untreated early-stage non-small cell lung cancer. After resection, follow-up PBMC samples were sequenced when available, at a median of about 2 years later.

This clonotype was counted between two and nine times. This CDR3 comprises 14 residues. The V gene lost 1 base and the J gene lost 7 bases, with 15 bases spanning the gap. CDR1 SGDLS and CDR2 YYNGEE come from the germline V gene. A unique molecular identifier was attached to every TCR cDNA molecule. TCRdb ran MiXCR on the 5' RACE reads and lists one entry per CDR3 protein. Found here are roughly 120,000 distinct CDR3 sequences, 10% to 15% of them singletons; the top ten hold about 15%. The time point denotes: blood at routine non-recurrence follow-up after resection. Unsorted tumor, nontumor lung tissue or cryopreserved PBMC supplied the whole RNA.

The chain carries TRBV9 and TRBJ2-7, with D hard to call. The sequences come from PBMCs, collected at follow-up. The clonotype was recovered from a male donor with early-stage non-small cell lung cancer. CDR3 protein: CASSVFLRDGEQYF. For the CDR3, the DNA is TGTGCCAGCAGCGTATTCCTGAGAGATGGGGAGCAGTACTTC. The full variable domain, in which reference TRBV9 and TRBJ2-7 provide the parts outside the CDR3, is DSGVTQTPKHLITATGQRVTLRCSPRSGDLSVYWYQQSLDQGLQFLIQYYNGEERAKGNILERFSAQQFPDLHSELNLSSLELGDSALYFCASSVFLRDGEQYFGPGTRLTVT.